The 12 T cell receptor beta chains reported below all come from one sample, sequenced in a study of blood T cell repertoires in COVID-19 (dated by TCRdb to about 2020). The library was produced with the immunoSEQ multiplex PCR assay. TCRdb retrieved this table from immuneACCESS and kept in-frame rearrangements only. Not all clones are present; in checked studies, unresolved V genes account for under half, and no reason is known for the remainder. The sample table shows about 170,000 clones, and 80% to 90% are seen once. Clones ranked in the top ten supply less than 3% of the sample. Input material: peripheral blood. These receptors were collected from an elderly woman with COVID-19, enrolled during active disease.

V is TRBV29-1 and J is TRBJ1-2, with D hard to call. The CDR3 contains 12 residues. V was cut by 1 base and J by 6 bases, with 9 bases left in between. Germline CDR1 reads SQVTM; CDR2 reads ANQGSEA. As DNA, the CDR3 is TGCAGCGTTGAAGCCGGGATCGATGGCTACACCTTC. It yields the protein CSVEAGIDGYTF.

J is TRBJ2-5 and V is TRBV10-3; 10 bases match TRBD2. The V and J ends lost 7 bases and 5 bases, in that order; junction bases with no gene match: 7. CDR1 and CDR2 from the germline V gene are ENHRY and SYGVKD. CDR3 length: 14 residues. In DNA form, the CDR3 reads TGTGCCATCAAAAGAGCGGGGGGGCGGGAGACCCAGTACTTC. Encoded protein: CAIKRAGGRETQYF.

V usage is TRBV6-5 and J usage is TRBJ1-2; D is unclear. CDR3 length: 15 residues. Germline V CDR1 and CDR2: MNHEY, SVGAGI. Trimming shortened V by 7 bases and J by 1 base, and 16 bases separated the two germline ends. CDR3 DNA sequence: TGTGCCAGCAAGGAGCAAGAGGGATATAACTATGGCTACACCTTC. This codes for CASKEQEGYNYGYTF.

The rearrangement links TRBV7-9 to TRBJ2-4; D is perhaps TRBD2 (6 bases). CDR1 SEHNR and CDR2 FQNEAQ come from the germline V gene (reference sequence). The V end was cut by 2 bases, the J end by 0 bases, with 8 bases between. This CDR3 spans 15 amino acids. The chain's CDR3 is CASSLPGGAKNIQYF. The CDR3, as DNA: TGTGCCAGCAGCTTACCCGGGGGAGCCAAAAACATTCAGTACTTC.

V usage is TRBV6-2 or TRBV6-3 and J usage is TRBJ1-4, with 9 bases fitting TRBD1. The CDR3 runs to 16 residues. V was clipped by 6 bases and J by 6 bases; unmatched bases: 11. The V gene's germline CDR1 is MNHEY and CDR2 SVGEGT. The CDR3, as DNA: TGTGCCAGCAGCCGCGGACCGGGACAGGGTGATGAAAAACTGTTTTTT. Translated: CASSRGPGQGDEKLFF.

The gene calls are TRBV25-1 and TRBJ1-1; no clear D gene. The germline gives CDR1 MGHDK, CDR2 SYGVNS. The CDR3 extends over 14 amino acids. Trimming left V 2 bases short and J 4 bases short, with 11 bases between. CDR3 DNA sequence: TGTGCCAGCAGTGAAATGGGCATTGGCACTGAAGCTTTCTTT. Amino acids: CASSEMGIGTEAFF.

This clone was seen only a few times. The chain recombines TRBV5-4 with TRBJ1-1; D may be TRBD1 (5 bases). Looked up from germline, CDR1 is SGHNT and CDR2 is YYREEE (reference sequence). The CDR3 runs to 14 residues. The germline V and J ends were trimmed by 1 base and 3 bases, with 10 bases remaining between them. For the CDR3, the DNA is TGTGCCAGCAGCTTGCGAGGCAGGGACACTGAAGCTTTCTTT. Protein: CASSLRGRDTEAFF.

The rearrangement links TRBV2 to TRBJ2-1, with 8 bases aligning to TRBD1. The ends lost 5 bases at V and 8 bases at J; junction bases unmatched: 5. The germline gives CDR1 SNHLY, CDR2 FYNNEI. The CDR3 has 13 residues. The CDR3 sequence: CASSWNRGDEQFF. Here the CDR3 DNA reads TGTGCCAGCAGTTGGAACAGGGGGGATGAGCAGTTCTTC.

The gene calls are TRBV4-1 and TRBJ2-4, with TRBD2 identical over 9 bases. The trim removed 0 bases at V and 0 bases at J, leaving 15 bases unmatched. The CDR3 has 21 amino acids. CDR1 and CDR2 (germline): MGHRA, YSYEKL. This CDR3 reads CASSQDGTGLAGQLAKNIQYF. In nucleotides, the CDR3 is TGCGCCAGCAGCCAAGATGGGACCGGGCTAGCGGGGCAGCTAGCCAAAAACATTCAGTACTTC.

The chain joins TRBV2 to TRBJ1-4, with D tentatively TRBD1 (6 bases). Trimming took 8 bases from V and 2 from J, leaving 12 bases between them. From germline, CDR1 is SNHLY and CDR2 FYNNEI. This CDR3 comprises 14 residues. CDR3: CASSDQGTNEKLFF. CDR3 sequence (DNA): TGTGCCAGCTCGGACCAGGGGACTAATGAAAAACTGTTTTTT.

The J gene is TRBJ2-1, the V gene TRBV4-3; a possible D gene is TRBD2 (6 bases). Trimming pared 2 bases from V and 15 bases from J, leaving 23 bases between. This CDR3 comprises 15 residues. Germline CDR1 reads LGHNA; CDR2 reads YSLEER. CDR3 in DNA: TGCGCCAGCAGCCAAAGAGAGAGGCCCGCGGGGTTCCGGTTCTTC. This gives the protein CASSQRERPAGFRFF.

V is TRBV5-5 and J is TRBJ1-2; the D gene is possibly TRBD1 (5 bases). CDR3 size: 13 residues. CDR1 and CDR2 from the germline V gene are SGHKS and YYEKEE (reference sequence). Trimming left V 0 bases short and J 4 bases short, with 7 bases between. CDR3 sequence (DNA): TGTGCCAGCAGCTTGGGAAGGGGCTATGGCTACACCTTC. This sequence encodes CASSLGRGYGYTF.